These 32 T cell receptor beta chains were all obtained from the same sample, sequenced in a study of cytomegalovirus exposure and HLA in healthy donors. Amplification used 60 Vbeta primers and 13 Jbeta primers. The assay was immunoSEQ multiplex PCR, and TCRdb's table has in-frame clones only and misses some. This sample has more than 130,000 clones, with roughly 80% found just once. Specimen: PBMCs. The receptors originated from a man aged 40-49 years in good health and CMV-seropositive.

The V gene is TRBV11-2, the J gene TRBJ2-7; D possibly corresponds to TRBD2 (6 bases). Germline lookup yields CDR1 SGHAT and CDR2 FQNNGV. The CDR3 runs to 16 residues. The ends were cut back, 5 bases at V and 3 bases at J, with 20 bases in the middle. CDR3 in amino acids: CASSPMVGGKGYEQYF. The CDR3 DNA reads TGTGCCAGCAGCCCAATGGTTGGGGGGAAGGGCTACGAGCAGTACTTC. Using reference TRBV11-2 and TRBJ2-7 for the parts outside the CDR3, the full variable domain is EAGVAQSPRYKIIEKRQSVAFWCNPISGHATLYWYQQILGQGPKLLIQFQNNGVVDDSQLPKDRFSAERLKGVDSTLKIQPAKLEDSAVYLCASSPMVGGKGYEQYFGPGTRLTVT.

The gene calls are TRBV7-6 and TRBJ2-7, with 8 bases that match TRBD1. The CDR3 loop spans 14 amino acids. Losses at the gene ends were 5 bases for V and 2 bases for J; bases not matched to a gene: 5. Germline CDR1 SGHVS, CDR2 FNYEAQ. The CDR3: CASSRETGAYEQYF. The DNA for the CDR3 is TGTGCCAGCAGCCGCGAGACAGGGGCCTACGAGCAGTACTTC.

The chain links TRBV4-3 to TRBJ1-3, with 9 bases aligning to TRBD1. Per germline, CDR1 LGHNA and CDR2 YSLEER. The length of the CDR3 is 17 residues. V shed 1 base, J shed 2 bases, and the junction held 6 bases outside the gene matches. The CDR3 nucleotides read TGCGCCAGCAGCCAAGTCCCCGGACAGGGGACTGGAAACACCATATATTTT. Encoded protein: CASSQVPGQGTGNTIYF.

The chain employs TRBV15 and TRBJ2-1; 14 nucleotides align to TRBD2. Germline-derived CDR1 and CDR2 are LNHNV and YYDKDF (reference sequence). V shed 8 bases, J shed 8 bases, and the junction held 2 bases outside the gene matches. This CDR3 contains 13 residues. CDR3 amino acids: CATRGLAGDEQFF. DNA for the CDR3: TGTGCCACCCGGGGACTAGCGGGAGATGAGCAGTTCTTC.

In this sample, this clone turned up once. Other DNA sequences in this sample translate to the same CDR3. The genes are TRBV18 and TRBJ1-1; D is unresolved. V was clipped by 6 bases and J by 1 base, with 12 bases between them. Germline assignment: CDR1 KGHSH and CDR2 LQKENI. The CDR3 consists of 14 residues. The CDR3 DNA reads TGTGCCAGCTCTACCACAGCAGAGAACACTGAAGCTTTCTTT. This sequence encodes CASSTTAENTEAFF.

The gene calls are TRBV30 and TRBJ2-7, with D unclear. CDR3 length: 13 amino acids. V dropped 0 bases and J dropped 6 bases, with 12 bases sitting between them. Germline V lookup: CDR1 GTSNPN, CDR2 SVGIG (reference sequence). The CDR3 bases are TGTGCCTGGAGTGTGGGCCGGCTGGGCGAGCAGTACTTC. Translated, it gives CAWSVGRLGEQYF.

The chain joins TRBV7-8 to TRBJ1-1; 8 nucleotides align to TRBD1. V shed 5 bases and J 0 bases; nucleotides not matched to a gene: 11. The CDR3 is 17 amino acids. CDR1 is SGHVS, CDR2 FQNEAQ, per germline. The CDR3 sequence: CASSPRTGKHMNTEAFF. The CDR3 nucleotides read TGTGCCAGCAGCCCTCGGACAGGGAAACATATGAACACTGAAGCTTTCTTT.

This clone was seen a handful of times. The chain links TRBV10-3 to TRBJ2-1, with D possibly being TRBD1 (6 bases). Per germline, CDR1 ENHRY and CDR2 SYGVKD. Trimming removed 4 bases at V and 2 bases at J, with 15 bases between. This CDR3 is built from 16 residues. CDR3 sequence reads: CAISGGKQGAYNEQFF. The CDR3 DNA reads TGTGCCATCAGTGGGGGGAAACAGGGTGCCTACAATGAGCAGTTCTTC.

The sample holds one count of this clone. V gene TRBV4-1 combines with J gene TRBJ2-7; 12 bases are shared with TRBD2. This CDR3 contains 16 residues. The V and J ends lost 4 bases and 5 bases, in that order; junction bases with no gene match: 9. In germline, CDR1 is MGHRA, CDR2 YSYEKL. The CDR3, as DNA: TGCGCCAGCAGCCTACCAGGGACTAGCGGGCGCCACGAGCAGTACTTC. Translating gives CASSLPGTSGRHEQYF.

Notes on this clone: Other DNA sequences in the sample encode the same CDR3. The chain joins TRBV5-4 to TRBJ1-1; 10 nucleotides agree with TRBD1. Per germline, CDR1 SGHNT and CDR2 YYREEE (reference sequence). This CDR3 is 16 amino acids long. Losses at the gene ends were 8 bases for V and 0 bases for J; bases not matched to a gene: 10. In DNA form, the CDR3 reads TGTGCCAGTAGCCTGGACAGGGGGAATATGAACACTGAAGCTTTCTTT. This encodes CASSLDRGNMNTEAFF.

The chain combines TRBV29-1 with TRBJ1-1; D gene unclear. This CDR3 is built from 14 residues. Deletions cut 5 bases from V and 3 bases from J, with 16 bases between. Germline values: CDR1 SQVTM, CDR2 ANQGSEA. The DNA for the CDR3 is TGCAGCGTTCGCCCGGGCGGAGGGTACACTGAAGCTTTCTTT. Its protein product is CSVRPGGGYTEAFF.

The chain has TRBV28 and TRBJ2-2; no reliable D call. This CDR3 is 12 amino acids long. Germline lookup yields CDR1 MDHEN and CDR2 SYDVKM. V was clipped by 6 bases and J by 11 bases, with 13 bases between them. The CDR3 loop reads CASSSLARELFF. CDR3 DNA sequence: TGTGCCAGCAGCAGTTTAGCCCGTGAGCTGTTTTTT.

This clone appeared once. The chain employs TRBV7-9 and TRBJ2-5; 15 bases line up with TRBD2. The CDR3 contains 16 residues. The ends lost 5 bases at V and 5 bases at J; junction bases unmatched: 6. Germline CDR1 is SEHNR and CDR2 is FQNEAQ (reference sequence). The CDR3 DNA reads as TGTGCCAGCAGCGTAGGACTAGCGGGGGGGAAGGAGACCCAGTACTTC. It is translated as CASSVGLAGGKETQYF.

The gene calls are TRBV10-2 and TRBJ2-1, with TRBD2 matching 9 bases. The CDR3 has 20 amino acids. Trimming at V came to 8 bases and at J to 5 bases, leaving 25 bases not matched to a gene. Looked up from germline, CDR1 is WSHSY and CDR2 is SAAADI. Here the CDR3 DNA reads TGCGCCAGCGGTAAAGGCTCGCGGGAGGGCCTCCTACTACTAAACAATGAGCAGTTCTTC. Amino acids: CASGKGSREGLLLLNNEQFF.

This clone was detected once. The V and J genes are TRBV5-1 and TRBJ2-5; TRBD2 matches at 10 bases. This CDR3 is built from 15 residues. With 6 bases clipped from V and 4 bases from J, the junction kept 9 bases outside the gene matches. Germline CDR1 SGHRS, CDR2 YFSETQ. CDR3 sequence: CASNPASGSPETQYF. The CDR3 DNA is TGCGCCAGCAACCCCGCTAGCGGGAGTCCAGAGACCCAGTACTTC.

The genes are TRBV9 and TRBJ2-1; D remains ambiguous. V was clipped by 2 bases and J by 2 bases, with 11 bases between them. This CDR3 comprises 15 residues. The germline V gene has CDR1 SGDLS and CDR2 YYNGEE. Here the CDR3 DNA reads TGTGCCAGCAGCGTTTCCGTATCCCCCTACAATGAGCAGTTCTTC. It specifies CASSVSVSPYNEQFF.

CDR3 sequence: CASSSTGANQPQHF. CDR3 nucleotides: TGTGCCAGCAGTTCCACAGGGGCAAATCAGCCCCAGCATTTT. This sequence joins TRBV6-6 and TRBJ1-5, with 7 bases fitting TRBD1. V lost 4 bases to trimming and J lost 4 bases; unmatched junction nucleotides: 4. The germline V gene encodes CDR1 MNHNY and CDR2 SVGAGI (reference sequence). The CDR3 has 14 amino acids.

The chain has TRBV19 and TRBJ2-3, with TRBD2 identical over 10 bases. CDR1 LNHDA and CDR2 SQIVND come from the germline V gene (reference sequence). The CDR3 length is 17 residues. V lost 0 bases and J lost 9; bases outside the gene matches: 12. CDR3 nucleotide sequence: TGTGCCAGTAGTATAGATCGGACTAGCGGACGCGGTCGAACGCAGTATTTT. Protein: CASSIDRTSGRGRTQYF.

This clone is a singleton in its sample. This chain uses TRBV28 with TRBJ1-2; D might be TRBD1 (6 bases). The V gene lost 6 bases and the J gene lost 2 bases, with 10 bases spanning the gap. CDR1 and CDR2 from the germline V gene are MDHEN and SYDVKM. This CDR3 has 13 residues. CDR3 in amino acids: CASRKTGNYGYTF. The CDR3 DNA is TGTGCCAGCAGGAAGACAGGAAACTATGGCTACACCTTC.

The chain carries TRBV10-3 and TRBJ2-7; 11 nucleotides agree with TRBD1. The V gene's germline CDR1 is ENHRY and CDR2 SYGVKD. The CDR3 length is 14 residues. Unmatched junction bases numbered 4, after V lost 4 bases and J lost 5 bases. In nucleotides, the CDR3 is TGTGCCATCAGTGGGACAGGGGGCTTGGACGAGCAGTACTTC. Its protein product is CAISGTGGLDEQYF.

The chain uses TRBV30 and TRBJ1-4; D not certain. Germline lookup yields CDR1 GTSNPN and CDR2 SVGIG (reference sequence). This CDR3 comprises 15 residues. Trimming took off 3 bases at V and 8 bases at J, with 19 bases between the two ends. CDR3 sequence (DNA): TGTGCCTGGAGCCAGGACCGGGAAAGAGACGAAAAACTGTTTTTT. This translates into CAWSQDRERDEKLFF.

The rearrangement uses TRBV27 and TRBJ2-7; unclear D gene. The CDR3 is made up of 15 amino acids. The germline gives CDR1 MNHEY, CDR2 SMNVEV (reference sequence). V was trimmed by 2 bases and J by 3 bases, leaving 14 bases between them. The CDR3 region is CASSLIPQADYEQYF. The DNA of the CDR3 is TGTGCCAGCAGTTTAATCCCTCAGGCAGACTACGAGCAGTACTTC.

The chain couples TRBV2 to TRBJ2-5; D unresolved. Germline V gene lookup returns CDR1 SNHLY and CDR2 FYNNEI. V was clipped by 6 bases and J by 4 bases, with 15 bases between them. This CDR3 comprises 14 residues. The CDR3 sequence: CASSGGAVGETQYF. CDR3 DNA sequence: TGTGCCAGCAGCGGCGGAGCAGTAGGAGAGACCCAGTACTTC.

The chain combines TRBV7-3 with TRBJ2-3; D gene unclear. Germline CDR1 SGHTA, CDR2 FQGTGA. Trimming stripped 2 bases from V and 1 base from J, with 4 bases between. The CDR3 length is 13 residues. The CDR3 sequence is CASSLGGTDTQYF. CDR3 nucleotides: TGTGCCAGCAGCTTAGGAGGCACAGATACGCAGTATTTT.

The V gene is TRBV9, the J gene TRBJ2-1; the D gene is possibly TRBD2 (5 bases). The CDR3 spans 14 residues. Between the trimmed V and J ends, which lost 4 bases and 2 bases, there was a span of 10 bases. Per germline, CDR1 SGDLS and CDR2 YYNGEE. The CDR3 here is CASSLGLPYNEQFF. The CDR3 nucleotides are TGTGCCAGCAGCTTAGGACTCCCCTACAATGAGCAGTTCTTC.

This clone was observed once. The V call is TRBV30, the J call TRBJ2-7, with D possibly TRBD2 on 6 matching bases. The CDR3 loop spans 14 amino acids. Germline V gene data show CDR1 as GTSNPN and CDR2 as SVGIG (reference sequence). The ends were cut back, 2 bases at V and 3 bases at J, with 14 bases in the middle. CDR3 loop: CAWSPLARYYEQYF. CDR3 bases: TGTGCCTGGAGTCCCCTAGCGAGATACTACGAGCAGTACTTC.

The gene calls are TRBV15 and TRBJ2-5; no clear D. The CDR3 contains 14 residues. Germline V gene lookup returns CDR1 LNHNV and CDR2 YYDKDF (reference sequence). Trimming cost V 4 bases and J 2 bases, with 11 bases left between them. Here the CDR3 DNA reads TGTGCCACCAGCACAACCACAAAACAAGAGACCCAGTACTTC. Translation gives CATSTTTKQETQYF.

V is TRBV7-8 and J is TRBJ2-7; TRBD1 is a possible D gene (6 bases). The ends were cut back, 5 bases at V and 6 bases at J, with 26 bases in the middle. The germline V gene encodes CDR1 SGHVS and CDR2 FQNEAQ. The CDR3 spans 17 residues. CDR3 loop: CASSNSNQGNYGGEQYF. The CDR3 coding sequence is TGTGCCAGCAGCAACTCCAACCAGGGGAATTACGGCGGCGAGCAGTACTTC.

The sample holds a few counts of this clone. The DNA for the CDR3 is TGTGCCAGCAACCGTCGGCAGGTTGCAGATACGCAGTATTTT. Its protein product is CASNRRQVADTQYF. The chain uses TRBV7-2 and TRBJ2-3; no clear D. Trimming removed 7 bases from V and 4 bases from J, with 15 bases in between. Germline-derived CDR1 and CDR2 are SGHTA and FQGNSA. This CDR3 has 14 residues.

The J gene is TRBJ2-7, the V gene TRBV4-1, with TRBD1 matching over 7 bases. Germline V CDR1 and CDR2: MGHRA, YSYEKL. The CDR3 is made up of 15 amino acids. The J segment lost 1 base and the V segment lost 2 bases, leaving 5 bases of the junction unmatched. The CDR3 nucleotides read TGCGCCAGCAGCCAACCGACAGGGAAATCCTACGAGCAGTACTTC. Translated: CASSQPTGKSYEQYF.

The rearrangement joins TRBV4-1 to TRBJ2-3, with 7 nucleotides matching TRBD2. V lost 4 bases and J lost 8; bases outside the gene matches: 18. Germline CDR1 and CDR2: MGHRA and YSYEKL. There are 17 residues in the CDR3. This CDR3 is CASSREGMGTTMGTQYF. The DNA of the CDR3 is TGCGCCAGCAGCCGGGAGGGTATGGGCACGACAATGGGTACGCAGTATTTT.

This chain joins TRBV18 and TRBJ1-2; D unclear. This CDR3 has 14 amino acids. CDR1 is KGHSH, CDR2 LQKENI, per germline. Trimming took 3 bases from V and 3 from J, leaving 11 bases between them. The CDR3: CASSPPTLDYGYTF. CDR3 DNA sequence: TGTGCCAGCTCACCCCCCACGCTAGACTATGGCTACACCTTC.